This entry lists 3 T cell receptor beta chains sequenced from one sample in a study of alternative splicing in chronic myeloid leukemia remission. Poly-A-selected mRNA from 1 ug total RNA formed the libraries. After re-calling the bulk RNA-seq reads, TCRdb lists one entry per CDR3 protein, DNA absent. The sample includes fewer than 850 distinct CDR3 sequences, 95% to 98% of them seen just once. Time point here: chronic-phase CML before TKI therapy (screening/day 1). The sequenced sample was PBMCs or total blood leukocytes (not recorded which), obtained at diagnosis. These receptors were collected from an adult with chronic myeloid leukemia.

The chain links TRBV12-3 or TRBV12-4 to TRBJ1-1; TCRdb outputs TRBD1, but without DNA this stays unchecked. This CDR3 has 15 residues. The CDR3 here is CASSGRQGARTEAFF.

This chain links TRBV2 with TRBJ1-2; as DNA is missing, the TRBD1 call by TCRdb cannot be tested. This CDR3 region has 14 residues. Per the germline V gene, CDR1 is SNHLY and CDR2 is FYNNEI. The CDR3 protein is CASSVEGQGGGYTF.

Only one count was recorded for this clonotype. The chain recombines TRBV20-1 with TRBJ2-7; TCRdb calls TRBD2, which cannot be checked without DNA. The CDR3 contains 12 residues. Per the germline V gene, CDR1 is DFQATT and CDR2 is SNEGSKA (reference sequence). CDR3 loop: CSARAPGYEQYF.